This entry features one T cell receptor (beta chain) sequence. No antigen is known for it. This specimen belongs to a study of cytomegalovirus exposure and HLA in healthy donors. Notes on the study in general: Cytomegalovirus association was listed for around 170 TCR beta chains.

Germline lookup yields CDR1 LGHNA and CDR2 YSLEER. This CDR3 has 15 amino acids. Vbeta (60) and Jbeta (13) primers were used in the PCR. Authors' analysis steps: Unique TCR beta chains numbered around 75 million in a later analysis, with around 10 million shared. Using immunoSEQ multiplex PCR, the repertoire was profiled, and TCRdb retains in-frame clones only, with some absent. V and J calls and clone size are as listed in that table; D and trimming were resolved from the DNA. The sample table sets out 41,000 or so clones. The rearrangement joins TRBV4-3 to TRBJ2-5, with no clear D. Near its end, the DNA agrees better with TRBJ2-7, so the J call may be wrong. The TCR was taken from a man aged 25-45 years in good health and CMV-seronegative. Sequenced: PBMCs. The CDR3 nucleotides read TGCGCCAGCAGCCAAGGCCAGCTAGGTATTTACGAGCAGTACTTC. Its protein is CASSQGQLGIYEQYF.